Sequencing of this TCR beta chain was carried out in a study of regulatory T cells in long-lasting Graves disease. Germline CDR1 and CDR2: MNHEY and SVGEGT. The CDR3 has 15 amino acids. V lost 6 bases and J 0 bases, leaving 15 bases between the germline ends. The time point is: newly diagnosed GD, antithyroid drugs for less than 3 months. PBMC-derived RNA was used for the TCR library. Xi'an, China, was home to the endocrinology department that provided patients. Both iRepertoire HTBI primers and Arm-PCR of CDR3 regions were used to build the TCR beta libraries. From the multiplex PCR reads, TCRdb called clonotypes with MiXCR, one entry per CDR3 protein. The data contain 350,000 to 450,000 distinct CDR3 sequences, over 14% of them singletons. The data were also submitted as part of a second study, on T cells in Graves' hyperthyroidism and ophthalmopathy. That paper notes: Stable disease denoted Graves' hyperthyroidism without ophthalmopathy progression within 18 months.

The sample consisted of peripheral blood mononuclear cells (PBMCs), taken at new diagnosis, from a patient treated with antithyroid drugs. This TCR came from a woman aged 40 to 50 with Graves disease. This chain joins TRBV6-2 or TRBV6-3 and TRBJ2-7, with a tentative D call TRBD1 (6 bases). CDR3 loop: CASRGPRDTSYEQYF. In DNA form, the CDR3 reads TGTGCCAGCAGGGGGCCTAGGGACACCTCCTACGAGCAGTACTTC.